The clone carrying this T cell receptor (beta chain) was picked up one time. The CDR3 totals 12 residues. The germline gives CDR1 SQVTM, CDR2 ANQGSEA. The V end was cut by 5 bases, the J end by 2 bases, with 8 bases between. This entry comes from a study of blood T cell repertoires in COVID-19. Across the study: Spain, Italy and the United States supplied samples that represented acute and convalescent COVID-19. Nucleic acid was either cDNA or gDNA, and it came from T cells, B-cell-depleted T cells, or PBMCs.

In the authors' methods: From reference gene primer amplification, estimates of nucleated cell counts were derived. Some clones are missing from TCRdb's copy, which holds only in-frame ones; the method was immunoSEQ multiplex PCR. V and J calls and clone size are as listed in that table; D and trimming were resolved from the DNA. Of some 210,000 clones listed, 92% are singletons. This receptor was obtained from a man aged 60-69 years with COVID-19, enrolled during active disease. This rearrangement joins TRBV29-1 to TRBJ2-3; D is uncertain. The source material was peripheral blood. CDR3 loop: CSVRWFTDTQYF. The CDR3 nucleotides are TGCAGCGTTCGGTGGTTCACAGATACGCAGTATTTT.